This T cell receptor beta chain was sequenced for a study of CD8 T cells in Susac syndrome. RNA in amounts of about 0.45 to 1 ug was reverse transcribed with random hexamers. TCRdb ran MiXCR on the immunoSEQ multiplex PCR reads and lists one entry per CDR3 protein. The table includes some 400,000 distinct CDR3 sequences, 75% to 90% detected once. The study sequenced TCR beta in blood CD8+ and CD4+ T cells. The sample holds one count of this clonotype. The receptor comes from a human donor with multiple sclerosis. The sample consisted of CD8+ T cells from PBMCs.

The CDR3 loop is CASSPPGGAIYGYTF. The CDR3, as DNA: TGTGCCAGCAGCCCCCCGGGAGGGGCGATCTATGGCTACACCTTC. The V gene is TRBV3-1, the J gene TRBJ1-2, with D perhaps TRBD1 (5 bases). CDR3 length: 15 residues. The ends were cut back, 4 bases at V and 4 bases at J, with 16 bases in the middle. Germline V gene lookup returns CDR1 LGHDT and CDR2 YNNKEL (reference sequence).